The following is a T cell receptor (beta chain) sequence with its context. The antigen is unknown. The CDR3 is made up of 15 amino acids. The junction had 5 bases not matched to a gene; V was cut back by 2 bases and J by 6 bases. The germline gives CDR1 ENHRY, CDR2 SYGVKD. The source of the sample is a study of cytomegalovirus exposure and HLA in healthy donors. Study conclusions and caveats: It was taken for granted in presence/absence analyses that sequencing depth across donors was roughly uniform. The later analysis indicated that the majority of CMV-associated TCR beta chains appeared HLA-restricted. Researchers had no immune exposure information except CMV serostatus available.

Vbeta (60) and Jbeta (13) primers were used in the PCR. Some clones are missing from TCRdb's copy, which holds only in-frame ones; the method was immunoSEQ multiplex PCR. The sample records about 140,000 clones, about 79% being singletons. The receptor's source is a male donor in good health and CMV-seronegative. Sequenced: PBMCs. This chain links TRBV10-3 with TRBJ2-2; 8 positions match TRBD2. For the CDR3, the DNA is TGTGCCATCAGTGAGGGTAGCGGGACCCCCGGGGAGCTGTTTTTT. It specifies CAISEGSGTPGELFF.